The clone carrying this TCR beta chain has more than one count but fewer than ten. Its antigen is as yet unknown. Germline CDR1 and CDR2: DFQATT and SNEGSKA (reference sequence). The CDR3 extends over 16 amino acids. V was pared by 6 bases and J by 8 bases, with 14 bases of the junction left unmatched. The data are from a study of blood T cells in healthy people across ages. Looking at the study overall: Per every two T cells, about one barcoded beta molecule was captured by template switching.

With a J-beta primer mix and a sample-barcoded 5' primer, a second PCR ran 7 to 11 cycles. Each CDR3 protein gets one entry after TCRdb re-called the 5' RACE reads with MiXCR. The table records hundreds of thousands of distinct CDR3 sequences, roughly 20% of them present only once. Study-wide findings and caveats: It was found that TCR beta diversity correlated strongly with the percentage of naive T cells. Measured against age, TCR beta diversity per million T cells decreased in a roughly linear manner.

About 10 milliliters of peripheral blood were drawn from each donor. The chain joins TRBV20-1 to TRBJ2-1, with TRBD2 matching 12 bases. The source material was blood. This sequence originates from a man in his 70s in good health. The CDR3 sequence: CSAMVPSSGGAHEQFF. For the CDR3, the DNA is TGCAGTGCAATGGTCCCTTCTAGCGGGGGGGCCCATGAGCAGTTCTTC.